Shown below are 25 T cell receptor beta chains from a single sample sequenced in a study of CD8 T cells in ankylosing spondylitis. TCRdb re-called the 5' RACE reads through MiXCR, storing one row per CDR3 protein. The table records approximately 550,000 distinct CDR3 sequences, approximately 11% of them present only once. Study-wide points: Within ankylosing spondylitis blood, a TCR beta motif made up of under 10 highly homologous variants appeared to be characteristic.

The antigens of these receptors remain unknown. Sequencing input: blood, either unsorted or a sorted T cell fraction (not recorded which). The receptor source for this set is a male donor with ankylosing spondylitis.

The chain employs TRBV30 and TRBJ1-3, with D perhaps TRBD1 (5 bases). This CDR3 has 14 residues. Per germline, CDR1 GTSNPN and CDR2 SVGIG (reference sequence). Trimming shortened V by 1 base and J by 9 bases, and 16 bases separated the two germline ends. The CDR3 DNA follows: TGTGCCTGGAGTGGGACACTAGCTGGGGGCACCATATATTTT. This encodes CAWSGTLAGGTIYF.

The table lists this clonotype with many counts. The V gene is TRBV12-3 or TRBV12-4, the J gene TRBJ1-1, with unresolved D. The CDR3 totals 13 residues. Trimming pared 3 bases from V and 1 base from J, leaving 6 bases between. The CDR3: CASSFQENTEAFF. The CDR3 DNA sequence: TGTGCCAGCAGTTTCCAGGAGAACACTGAAGCTTTCTTT.

The gene calls are TRBV5-5 and TRBJ2-1, with 8 bases aligning to TRBD2. Trimming at V came to 8 bases and at J to 0 bases, leaving 7 bases not matched to a gene. The germline V gene has CDR1 SGHKS and CDR2 YYEKEE (reference sequence). The CDR3 is 15 amino acids. CDR3 protein: CARSPGGGSYNEQFF. DNA for the CDR3: TGTGCCAGGAGCCCCGGGGGGGGCTCCTACAATGAGCAGTTCTTC.

This clonotype was seen ten or more times. This chain connects TRBV4-1 to TRBJ1-4, with D uncertain. Germline lookup yields CDR1 MGHRA and CDR2 YSYEKL. V lost 3 bases, J lost 0 bases, and 14 bases lay in between. The CDR3 runs to 17 residues. CDR3 amino acids: CASSHLLQGPTNEKLFF. CDR3 sequence (DNA): TGCGCCAGCAGCCACTTACTTCAAGGTCCAACTAATGAAAAACTGTTTTTT.

The table lists this clonotype with many counts. V usage is TRBV20-1 and J usage is TRBJ1-5; a weak D match, TRBD1 (5 bases). Germline V gene sequence: CDR1 DFQATT, CDR2 SNEGSKA (reference sequence). CDR3 length: 14 amino acids. The V end lost 2 bases, the J end lost 5 bases, and 13 bases lay between the germline ends. The CDR3 is CSARRGRVDQPQHF. In nucleotides, the CDR3 is TGCAGTGCTAGACGGGGCAGGGTTGATCAGCCCCAGCATTTT.

V is TRBV20-1 and J is TRBJ2-1; TRBD2 agrees at 7 bases. V lost 1 base, J lost 1 base, and 4 bases stayed unmatched. Germline CDR1 and CDR2: DFQATT and SNEGSKA (reference sequence). The CDR3 is made up of 15 amino acids. CDR3 DNA sequence: TGCAGTGCTAGAGGCGGGAGACGGTCCTACAATGAGCAGTTCTTC. Protein: CSARGGRRSYNEQFF.

This clonotype came up many times. The V and J genes are TRBV29-1 and TRBJ2-5; TRBD1 might be the D (6 bases). The CDR3 is 13 residues long. Germline assignment: CDR1 SQVTM and CDR2 ANQGSEA. V lost 6 bases and J lost 4, with 15 bases in between. The CDR3 DNA is TGCAGCGTCCCCCAGGGGAAGAGAGAGACCCAGTACTTC. The encoded protein is CSVPQGKRETQYF.

This clonotype was counted a few times. The CDR3 protein is CASSYSSAYNEQFF. CDR3 bases: TGTGCCAGCAGTTACTCCTCGGCTTACAATGAGCAGTTCTTC. V gene TRBV6-2 or TRBV6-3 combines with J gene TRBJ2-1; D is undetermined. Between the trimmed V and J ends, which lost 0 bases and 4 bases, there was a span of 7 bases. The CDR3 has 14 residues. CDR1 is MNHEY, CDR2 SVGEGT, per germline.

CDR3 in DNA: TGTGCCAGCAGCTCCACTCCTAGCGGGAGTTCCACCGGGGAGCTGTTTTTT. This translates into CASSSTPSGSSTGELFF. V gene TRBV7-2 combines with J gene TRBJ2-2, with 10 bases that match TRBD2. Trimming removed 4 bases from V and 4 bases from J; junction bases left unmatched: 9. This CDR3 is 17 amino acids long. Germline values: CDR1 SGHTA, CDR2 FQGNSA.

This clonotype came up a few times. V and J are TRBV29-1 and TRBJ1-2; D unclear. Germline V gives CDR1 SQVTM, CDR2 ANQGSEA. Trimming pared 4 bases from V and 4 bases from J, leaving 13 bases between. This CDR3 spans 13 amino acids. The CDR3 DNA follows: TGCAGCGTTGTAAATCCCACCCTCTATGGCTACACCTTC. It encodes CSVVNPTLYGYTF.

The chain combines TRBV5-1 with TRBJ1-1; tentatively, D is TRBD1 (5 bases). V lost 0 bases, J lost 0 bases, and 12 bases lay in between. The CDR3 spans 16 residues. From germline, CDR1 is SGHRS and CDR2 YFSETQ. DNA of the CDR3: TGCGCCAGCAGCTTGGAAGGACACCTTATGAACACTGAAGCTTTCTTT. Protein sequence: CASSLEGHLMNTEAFF. The whole variable domain, remainder taken from reference TRBV5-1 and TRBJ1-1, is KAGVTQTPRYLIKTRGQQVTLSCSPISGHRSVSWYQQTPGQGLQFLFEYFSETQRNKGNFPGRFSGRQFSNSRSEMNVSTLELGDSALYLCASSLEGHLMNTEAFFGQGTRLTVV.

The chain links TRBV7-8 to TRBJ1-1, with D uncertain. V lost 5 bases and J 2 bases, leaving 18 bases between the germline ends. CDR1 is SGHVS and CDR2 is FQNEAQ in the germline V gene. The CDR3 runs to 16 residues. In DNA form, the CDR3 reads TGTGCCAGCAGCGCCCGGGGAAGTTCAGGTAACACTGAAGCTTTCTTT. Translated, it gives CASSARGSSGNTEAFF.

In this sample, this clonotype turned up many times. The rearrangement joins TRBV15 to TRBJ2-3, with 9 nucleotides matching TRBD2. With 2 bases clipped from V and 0 bases from J, the junction kept 3 bases outside the gene matches. Germline V CDR1 and CDR2: LNHNV, YYDKDF (reference sequence). CDR3 length: 16 amino acids. CDR3 sequence: CATSRYSGGSTDTQYF. The CDR3 region has the DNA TGTGCCACCAGCAGATACAGCGGGGGGAGCACAGATACGCAGTATTTT.

At least ten counts were recorded for this clonotype. V and J are TRBV20-1 and TRBJ1-2; D gene unclear. The CDR3 covers 13 residues. Looked up from germline, CDR1 is DFQATT and CDR2 is SNEGSKA (reference sequence). V lost 3 bases and J 0 bases, leaving 8 bases between the germline ends. The CDR3 nucleotides are TGCAGTGCTAGTAGCGGACCTAACTATGGCTACACCTTC. Translating gives CSASSGPNYGYTF.

In DNA form, the CDR3 reads TGCAGTGCTAGAAAAGCGGGAGCCGAGCAGTACGTC. Translating it yields CSARKAGAEQYV. The V gene is TRBV20-1, the J gene TRBJ2-7; TRBD2 matches 8 bases. Trimming took 2 bases from V and 6 from J; bases not matched to a gene: 3. The CDR3 has 12 amino acids. From germline, CDR1 is DFQATT and CDR2 SNEGSKA (reference sequence).

This clonotype was recorded many times. The rearrangement links TRBV5-1 to TRBJ1-3, with D unclear. Germline V CDR1 and CDR2: SGHRS, YFSETQ. V lost 0 bases, J lost 0 bases, and 4 bases lay in between. The CDR3 consists of 14 residues. CDR3 residues: CASSLDTSGNTIYF. The CDR3 DNA sequence: TGCGCCAGCAGCTTGGACACCTCTGGAAACACCATATATTTT.

This clonotype has just a few counts. CDR3 DNA sequence: TGTGCCAGCAGTTTATGGCAGGGGGGGGGCTACACCTTC. Its protein is CASSLWQGGGYTF. This chain connects TRBV12-3 or TRBV12-4 to TRBJ1-2; 7 nucleotides align to TRBD1. This CDR3 region has 13 residues. With V trimmed by 2 bases and J by 8 bases, 5 bases remained unmatched.

This clonotype showed up many times. The chain couples TRBV12-3 or TRBV12-4 to TRBJ1-2; 11 bases align to TRBD1. This CDR3 is built from 16 residues. Losses at the gene ends were 6 bases for V and 6 bases for J; bases not matched to a gene: 12. The CDR3 here is CASSPPPGQGDHGYTF. The CDR3 region has the DNA TGTGCCAGCAGCCCCCCACCGGGACAGGGGGACCATGGCTACACCTTC.

The chain's CDR3 is CASSLARGPYNEQFF. For the CDR3, the DNA is TGTGCCAGCAGCTTAGCCCGGGGCCCCTACAATGAGCAGTTCTTC. The chain employs TRBV13 and TRBJ2-1; D possibly uses TRBD1 or TRBD2 (5 bases each). Deletions cut 1 base from V and 2 bases from J, with 9 bases between. The CDR3 runs to 15 residues. In germline, CDR1 is PRHDT, CDR2 FYEKMQ (reference sequence).

V and J are TRBV28 and TRBJ1-1, with 7 positions matching TRBD1. V shed 6 bases, J shed 0 bases, and the junction held 10 bases outside the gene matches. The CDR3 is 16 residues long. Germline values: CDR1 MDHEN, CDR2 SYDVKM. As DNA, the CDR3 is TGTGCCAGCAGGAAGCCGGGACAGAGGATGAACACTGAAGCTTTCTTT. Its translation is CASRKPGQRMNTEAFF.

This chain uses TRBV7-9 with TRBJ2-7, with D possibly TRBD2 on 6 matching bases. The CDR3 runs to 15 residues. The V end lost 4 bases, the J end lost 5 bases, and 18 bases lay between the germline ends. Germline V gives CDR1 SEHNR, CDR2 FQNEAQ (reference sequence). The CDR3 protein is CASSSPGGAGNEQYF. CDR3 bases: TGTGCCAGCAGCTCGCCGGGCGGGGCAGGTAACGAGCAGTACTTC. The full variable domain, completed using reference TRBV7-9 and TRBJ2-7, is DTGVSQNPRHKITKRGQNVTFRCDPISEHNRLYWYRQTLGQGPEFLTYFQNEAQLEKSRLLSDRFSAERPKGSFSTLEIQRTEQGDSAMYLCASSSPGGAGNEQYFGPGTRLTVT.

The chain carries TRBV7-9 and TRBJ2-7, with unresolved D. This CDR3 contains 12 residues. The germline V and J ends were trimmed by 3 bases and 5 bases, with 8 bases remaining between them. Germline V CDR1 and CDR2: SEHNR, FQNEAQ (reference sequence). In nucleotides, the CDR3 is TGTGCCAGCAGCTTCATACCAAACGAGCAGTACGTC. Protein sequence: CASSFIPNEQYV.

The V and J genes are TRBV7-9 and TRBJ1-2; D ambiguous. CDR1 is SEHNR and CDR2 is FQNEAQ in the germline V gene (reference sequence). Trimming removed 1 base at V and 1 base at J, with 7 bases between. The CDR3 runs to 14 residues. CDR3 sequence reads: CASSLVSLNYGYTF. In DNA form, the CDR3 reads TGTGCCAGCAGCTTAGTCAGCCTTAACTATGGCTACACCTTC.

The chain has TRBV7-9 and TRBJ2-7; perhaps TRBD1 as D (5 bases). Germline assignment: CDR1 SEHNR and CDR2 FQNEAQ (reference sequence). Trimming removed 5 bases from V and 2 bases from J, with 10 bases in between. This CDR3 is built from 13 residues. The CDR3 DNA reads TGTGCCAGCAGCGGCAACAGGACCTACGAGCAGTACTTC. Translation: CASSGNRTYEQYF.

J is TRBJ2-1 and V is TRBV11-2; D perhaps matches TRBD1 (5 bases). The CDR3 has 13 residues. The germline CDR1 and CDR2 sequences are SGHAT and FQNNGV. Trimming shortened V by 0 bases and J by 10 bases, and 10 bases separated the two germline ends. The CDR3 loop reads CASSLDWGREQFF. The CDR3 DNA reads as TGTGCCAGCAGCTTAGATTGGGGCCGGGAGCAGTTCTTC.